This T cell receptor (beta chain) derives from a study of siplizumab effects on memory and regulatory T cells. Findings of the study overall: Naive T cells apparently outstripped memory cells in diversity and seemed major alloresponse contributors.

Assay: immunoSEQ multiplex PCR; the TCRdb copy retains only in-frame clones and omits some. The sample includes 50,000 or so clones, approximately 95% of them seen just once. Regarding this clone: Antigen: not known.

The CDR3 is 15 residues long. Germline CDR1 is SGHVS and CDR2 is FQNEAQ. The V gene end was trimmed by 1 base and the J gene end by 8 bases; junction bases not matched to a gene: 7. The clonotype originates from a human donor in good health. J is TRBJ1-4 and V is TRBV7-8; 7 nucleotides line up with TRBD1. Input material: CD8+ T cells sorted from blood. This CDR3 reads CASSLGSRGDEKLFF. The CDR3 nucleotides are TGTGCCAGCAGCTTAGGTAGCAGGGGGGACGAAAAACTGTTTTTT.